These 2 T cell receptor beta chains were all obtained from the same sample, sequenced in a study of T-cell reconstitution after alpha-beta-depleted transplantation in children listed by TCRdb under 2016. Libraries were constructed by PCR. Sequenced on an Illumina HiSeq 2500. To normalize quantification of the TCRbeta repertoire, the TCR libraries were built with molecular barcoding that relied on unique molecular identifiers. The public reads were quality trimmed at Q25 with fastp and then assembled into clones with MiXCR by TCRdb, keeping productive beta chains. When rows share a CDR3 protein, they turn into one entry using the most common DNA and genes. The sample table records about 980,000 distinct CDR3 sequences; 25% to 35% of these occur just once. Roughly 27% of the sample is in the top ten clones. The treatment or condition tag for this specimen amounts to: allogeneic hematopoietic cell transplantation with graft depleted of TCRalphabeta T cells and CD19 B cells.

The specimen comprised PBMCs, mostly from graft donor cells, sampled 360 days after TCRalphabeta/CD19-depleted stem cell transplant. All receptors derive from a boy under two years old who had a stem cell transplant for SCID, so the T cells may come from the graft donor.

The chain has TRBV20-1 and TRBJ1-5; D is undetermined. The length of the CDR3 is 14 residues. Germline CDR1 is DFQATT and CDR2 is SNEGSKA (reference sequence). With 2 bases removed from V and 5 bases from J, the gap between germline ends came to 13 bases. CDR3 bases: TGCAGTGCTAGACCGGACGGAGGCGATCAGCCCCAGCATTTT. Protein product: CSARPDGGDQPQHF.

A few counts support this clonotype. The V gene is TRBV11-2, the J gene TRBJ2-3; D gene unclear. The germline V gene encodes CDR1 SGHAT and CDR2 FQNNGV. This CDR3 comprises 12 residues. Trimming shortened V by 8 bases and J by 4 bases, and 10 bases separated the two germline ends. CDR3 in DNA: TGTGCCAGCCGATTTCGCCCAGATACGCAGTATTTT. It specifies CASRFRPDTQYF. The variable domain in full, completed from reference TRBV11-2 and TRBJ2-3, reads EAGVAQSPRYKIIEKRQSVAFWCNPISGHATLYWYQQILGQGPKLLIQFQNNGVVDDSQLPKDRFSAERLKGVDSTLKIQPAKLEDSAVYLCASRFRPDTQYFGPGTRLTVL.